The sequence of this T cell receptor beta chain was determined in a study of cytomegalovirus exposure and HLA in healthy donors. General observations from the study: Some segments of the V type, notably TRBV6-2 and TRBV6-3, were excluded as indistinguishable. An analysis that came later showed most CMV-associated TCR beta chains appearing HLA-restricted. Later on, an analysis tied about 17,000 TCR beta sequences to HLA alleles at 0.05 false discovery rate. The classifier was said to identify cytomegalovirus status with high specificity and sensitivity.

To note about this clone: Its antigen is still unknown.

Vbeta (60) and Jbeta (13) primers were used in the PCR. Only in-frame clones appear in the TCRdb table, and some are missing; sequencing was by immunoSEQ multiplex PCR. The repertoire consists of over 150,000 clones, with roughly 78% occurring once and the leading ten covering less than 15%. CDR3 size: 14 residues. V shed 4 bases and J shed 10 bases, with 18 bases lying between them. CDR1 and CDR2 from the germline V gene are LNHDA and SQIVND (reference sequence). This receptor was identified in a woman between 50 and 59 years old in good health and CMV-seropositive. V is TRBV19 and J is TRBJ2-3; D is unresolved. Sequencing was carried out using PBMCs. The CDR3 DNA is TGTGCCAGTAGTACCCAGACACCATTTAGTGCGCAGTATTTT. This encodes CASSTQTPFSAQYF.